The 31 T cell receptor beta chains below come from one sample, sequenced in a study of blood T cell repertoires in COVID-19. Libraries were prepared by immunoSEQ multiplex PCR; TCRdb keeps only in-frame clonotypes and omits some of them. This sample has roughly 180,000 clones, with more than 75% found just once. The source material was peripheral blood. These receptors were taken from a woman between 45 and 60 years old with COVID-19, enrolled during active disease.

V and J are TRBV18 and TRBJ2-2; possible D gene TRBD2, 6 bases. Germline CDR1 reads KGHSH; CDR2 reads LQKENI. Between the trimmed V and J ends, which lost 2 bases and 7 bases, there was a span of 14 bases. The length of the CDR3 is 15 residues. The CDR3 sequence: CASSPTAEGLGELFF. CDR3 nucleotides: TGTGCCAGCTCACCAACCGCGGAGGGTCTCGGGGAGCTGTTTTTT.

This sequence joins TRBV5-1 and TRBJ1-2; perhaps TRBD1 as D (6 bases). The V and J ends lost 4 bases and 4 bases respectively, with 11 bases between them. The CDR3 length is 13 residues. Germline assignment: CDR1 SGHRS and CDR2 YFSETQ. CDR3 amino acids: CASSLTGTYGYTF. The CDR3 bases are TGCGCCAGCAGCCTCACAGGGACCTATGGCTACACCTTC.

This chain's CDR3 is CASSLTGGASEAFF. CDR3 bases: TGTGCCAGCAGCTTAACAGGGGGCGCCTCTGAAGCTTTCTTT. The J gene is TRBJ1-1, the V gene TRBV7-2, with TRBD1 identical over 9 bases. The CDR3 is 14 amino acids. Trimming took 2 bases from V and 6 from J; bases not matched to a gene: 4. CDR1 is SGHTA, CDR2 FQGNSA, per germline.

This clone was seen more than once but under ten times. V usage is TRBV7-9 and J usage is TRBJ1-2; D remains ambiguous. The CDR3 has 12 amino acids. Germline assignment: CDR1 SEHNR and CDR2 FQNEAQ (reference sequence). The ends were cut back, 5 bases at V and 4 bases at J, with 8 bases in the middle. The CDR3 loop is CASSLDTYGYTF. The CDR3 nucleotides are TGTGCCAGCAGCCTAGACACCTATGGCTACACCTTC.

The chain recombines TRBV6-5 with TRBJ1-1; TRBD1 might be the D (5 bases). Trimming cost V 6 bases and J 5 bases, with 16 bases left between them. The germline gives CDR1 MNHEY, CDR2 SVGAGI. This CDR3 is built from 14 residues. The CDR3 region has the DNA TGTGCCAGCAGAAGGTCACTGGAGGGGACTGAAGCTTTCTTT. Its translation is CASRRSLEGTEAFF.

This clone appeared once. The V and J genes are TRBV12-3 or TRBV12-4 and TRBJ1-1; no firm D call. The CDR3 is 12 residues long. The ends were cut back, 7 bases at V and 4 bases at J, with 10 bases in the middle. CDR3 residues: CASIMAATEAFF. Here the CDR3 DNA reads TGTGCCAGCATCATGGCGGCCACTGAAGCTTTCTTT.

The V call is TRBV12-5, the J call TRBJ2-2; D is unclear. Per the germline V gene, CDR1 is LGHNT and CDR2 is FRNRAP. CDR3 size: 14 residues. The V end was cut by 6 bases, the J end by 5 bases, with 13 bases between. CDR3 bases: TGTGCTAGTGGCCTTCGGTCCGAGACCGGGGAGCTGTTTTTT. Translating gives CASGLRSETGELFF.

The chain is built from TRBV6-6 and TRBJ2-4, with a possible D match to TRBD2 (6 bases). Germline V gene sequence: CDR1 MNHNY, CDR2 SVGAGI (reference sequence). Trimming removed 5 bases at V and 6 bases at J, with 11 bases between. This CDR3 is built from 13 residues. The CDR3 protein is CASSPGRGNIQYF. The CDR3 DNA reads TGTGCCAGCAGTCCCGGGAGAGGAAACATTCAGTACTTC.

The chain employs TRBV27 and TRBJ2-1, with D hard to call. Germline values: CDR1 MNHEY, CDR2 SMNVEV (reference sequence). V dropped 3 bases and J dropped 3 bases, with 3 bases sitting between them. There are 12 residues in the CDR3. CDR3 nucleotides: TGTGCCAGCAGTTTTAACTACAATGAGCAGTTCTTC. The encoded protein is CASSFNYNEQFF.

The rearrangement joins TRBV5-1 to TRBJ2-3; TRBD2 matches at 10 bases. Germline-derived CDR1 and CDR2 are SGHRS and YFSETQ. J lost 5 bases, V lost 1 base, and 4 bases had no gene match. The CDR3 loop spans 15 amino acids. Here the CDR3 reads CASSLRASGGDTQYF. CDR3 bases: TGCGCCAGCAGCTTGAGGGCTAGCGGGGGAGATACGCAGTATTTT.

The chain combines TRBV6-5 with TRBJ1-6, with 7 bases that match TRBD1. This CDR3 contains 13 residues. V shed 7 bases and J 7 bases; nucleotides not matched to a gene: 4. Looked up from germline, CDR1 is MNHEY and CDR2 is SVGAGI. CDR3 in DNA: TGTGCCAGCAATCAGGGGGGAAATTCACCCCTCCACTTT. Amino acids: CASNQGGNSPLHF.

Only one count was recorded for this clone. V and J are TRBV28 and TRBJ1-5; D not resolved. In germline, CDR1 is MDHEN, CDR2 SYDVKM. Trimming removed 4 bases from V and 6 bases from J, with 16 bases in between. The CDR3 length is 15 residues. DNA for the CDR3: TGTGCCAGCAGTTCCCCGACACAAGGAGGTCAGCCCCAGCATTTT. It codes for CASSSPTQGGQPQHF.

The chain joins TRBV29-1 to TRBJ2-7; 10 nucleotides match TRBD2. The length of the CDR3 is 14 residues. V was pared by 2 bases and J by 0 bases, with 1 base of the junction left unmatched. Germline V gives CDR1 SQVTM, CDR2 ANQGSEA. CDR3 sequence reads: CSVEPSGGSYEQYF. The CDR3 DNA is TGCAGCGTTGAACCTAGCGGGGGCTCCTACGAGCAGTACTTC.

This chain links TRBV24-1 with TRBJ1-5; D perhaps matches TRBD1 (6 bases). Germline V gene data show CDR1 as KGHDR and CDR2 as SFDVKD. The V end was cut by 4 bases, the J end by 4 bases, with 10 bases between. This CDR3 comprises 14 residues. In nucleotides, the CDR3 is TGTGCCACCAGTGACGCCACAGGGAATCAGCCCCAGCATTTT. Protein: CATSDATGNQPQHF.

The chain has TRBV4-2 and TRBJ1-3; D gene ambiguous. The CDR3 spans 14 residues. Trimming removed 0 bases at V and 6 bases at J, with 9 bases between. From germline, CDR1 is LGHNA and CDR2 YNFKEQ. The CDR3 region has the DNA TGTGCCAGCAGCCAAGAGGGTGAGGTAAACACCATATATTTT. Amino acid sequence: CASSQEGEVNTIYF.

This rearrangement joins TRBV19 to TRBJ2-1; no clear D gene. The V end lost 5 bases, the J end lost 3 bases, and 8 bases lay between the germline ends. CDR1 and CDR2 from the germline V gene are LNHDA and SQIVND (reference sequence). This CDR3 is built from 13 residues. The CDR3 reads CASSPPLYNEQFF. The CDR3 nucleotides read TGTGCCAGTAGTCCCCCCCTCTACAATGAGCAGTTCTTC. Complete variable domain (other parts from reference TRBV19 and TRBJ2-1): DGGITQSPKYLFRKEGQNVTLSCEQNLNHDAMYWYRQDPGQGLRLIYYSQIVNDFQKGDIAEGYSVSREKKESFPLTVTSAQKNPTAFYLCASSPPLYNEQFFGPGTRLTVL.

The rearrangement links TRBV11-2 to TRBJ1-1; D is undetermined. CDR1 and CDR2 (germline): SGHAT, FQNNGV. The CDR3 has 14 amino acids. Trimming left V 5 bases short and J 2 bases short, with 12 bases between. The CDR3 DNA reads as TGTGCCAGCAGCGCGCTAGTGAGAAACACTGAAGCTTTCTTT. Amino acids: CASSALVRNTEAFF.

This rearrangement joins TRBV27 to TRBJ2-5; a weak D match, TRBD2 (6 bases). Trimming stripped 4 bases from V and 2 bases from J, with 8 bases between. In germline, CDR1 is MNHEY, CDR2 SMNVEV (reference sequence). The CDR3 covers 13 residues. CDR3: CASSSGTQETQYF. DNA of the CDR3: TGTGCCAGCAGTTCCGGGACTCAAGAGACCCAGTACTTC.

This chain joins TRBV5-4 and TRBJ2-2; a possible D gene is TRBD1 (5 bases). Germline V lookup: CDR1 SGHNT, CDR2 YYREEE (reference sequence). The ends were cut back, 7 bases at V and 4 bases at J, with 14 bases in the middle. The CDR3 is 14 amino acids. Written as DNA, the CDR3 is TGTGCCAGCGGGGCAGATCGAGTCACCGGGGAGCTGTTTTTT. Protein sequence: CASGADRVTGELFF.

The chain employs TRBV2 and TRBJ2-3; possibly TRBD1 for D (5 bases). Trimming took 4 bases from V and 1 from J, leaving 9 bases between them. Germline assignment: CDR1 SNHLY and CDR2 FYNNEI. The CDR3 totals 14 residues. CDR3 residues: CASSGEGGTDTQYF. CDR3 nucleotides: TGTGCCAGCAGTGGCGAAGGGGGCACAGATACGCAGTATTTT.

The rearrangement uses TRBV19 and TRBJ1-4; D ambiguous. Germline V gene data show CDR1 as LNHDA and CDR2 as SQIVND (reference sequence). The CDR3 consists of 15 residues. The V end was cut by 4 bases, the J end by 0 bases, with 9 bases between. CDR3 in amino acids: CASSRAITTNEKLFF. CDR3 DNA sequence: TGTGCCAGTAGTAGGGCGATCACAACTAATGAAAAACTGTTTTTT.

The V and J genes are TRBV21-1 and TRBJ2-5; the table's D call TRBD2 went unverified against the DNA. TRBV21-1 corresponds to a pseudogene. The CDR3 is 16 residues long. CDR3 in amino acids: CASSRDSGERGETQYF. The CDR3 nucleotides read TGTGCCAGCAGCAGGGATAGCGGGGAACGAGGAGAGACCCAGTACTTC.

This clone was picked up a small number of times. CDR3 in amino acids: CASGFSRQGGADTEAFF. The DNA for the CDR3 is TGTGCTAGTGGTTTTTCGAGACAGGGGGGAGCGGACACTGAAGCTTTCTTT. This rearrangement joins TRBV12-5 to TRBJ1-1, with 9 bases identical to TRBD1. After removal of 3 bases from V and 3 bases from J, the junction contained 11 bases not matched to a gene. CDR3 length equals 17 residues. CDR1 is LGHNT, CDR2 FRNRAP, per germline.

This sequence joins TRBV2 and TRBJ1-3; maybe TRBD1 (5 bases). Germline-derived CDR1 and CDR2 are SNHLY and FYNNEI. CDR3 size: 14 residues. Trimming took 4 bases from V and 0 from J, leaving 7 bases between them. In DNA, the CDR3 is TGTGCCAGCAGTGCCAGGGTCTCTGGAAACACCATATATTTT. Its translation is CASSARVSGNTIYF.

The chain uses TRBV5-1 and TRBJ2-2; 11 bases match TRBD2. Per germline, CDR1 SGHRS and CDR2 YFSETQ. The CDR3 is 18 residues long. V shed 3 bases, J shed 4 bases, and the junction held 11 bases outside the gene matches. This chain's CDR3 is CASSSRGSGGASTGELFF. Here the CDR3 DNA reads TGCGCCAGCAGCTCCCGGGGTAGCGGGGGGGCGAGCACCGGGGAGCTGTTTTTT.

The chain uses TRBV11-3 and TRBJ1-5; TRBD1 might be the D (6 bases). This CDR3 contains 16 residues. Trimming removed 3 bases at V and 8 bases at J, with 20 bases between. Germline V gives CDR1 SGHNT, CDR2 YENEEA. DNA of the CDR3: TGTGCCAGCAGCTTGACCTCTACAGGGTGGATCGAGCCCCAGCATTTT. It translates to CASSLTSTGWIEPQHF.

This chain links TRBV10-3 with TRBJ1-2; tentatively, D is TRBD1 (5 bases). Germline V gene sequence: CDR1 ENHRY, CDR2 SYGVKD. The CDR3 totals 16 residues. V lost 0 bases and J lost 4, with 15 bases in between. The CDR3 DNA is TGTGCCATCAGTGAGTCGGGGTATGACAGCCGCTATGGCTACACCTTC. Translated: CAISESGYDSRYGYTF.

The chain combines TRBV5-1 with TRBJ1-1; 7 bases are a match to TRBD1. The CDR3 runs to 15 residues. The J segment lost 0 bases and the V segment lost 7 bases, leaving 9 bases of the junction unmatched. Germline CDR1 and CDR2: SGHRS and YFSETQ. CDR3 sequence (DNA): TGCGCCAGCGGAGGTGGGGACAGTATGAACACTGAAGCTTTCTTT. Encoded protein: CASGGGDSMNTEAFF.

This sequence joins TRBV28 and TRBJ1-1; D uncertain. The CDR3 is 14 amino acids. V lost 7 bases and J 6 bases, leaving 18 bases between the germline ends. Germline CDR1 reads MDHEN; CDR2 reads SYDVKM. CDR3 residues: CASTRGPGVAEAFF. CDR3 bases: TGTGCCAGCACTCGGGGTCCGGGAGTGGCTGAAGCTTTCTTT.

The chain uses TRBV10-3 and TRBJ1-6; 10 nucleotides agree with TRBD1. V lost 2 bases to trimming and J lost 8 bases; unmatched junction nucleotides: 3. Germline lookup yields CDR1 ENHRY and CDR2 SYGVKD. This CDR3 comprises 15 residues. As DNA, the CDR3 is TGTGCCATCAGTGAGACGGGACAGGGGCATTCACCCCTCCACTTT. The encoded protein is CAISETGQGHSPLHF.

V gene TRBV6-5 combines with J gene TRBJ2-5, with TRBD2 matching over 11 bases. V lost 3 bases to trimming and J lost 5 bases; unmatched junction nucleotides: 5. The CDR3 has 15 amino acids. In germline, CDR1 is MNHEY, CDR2 SVGAGI. The CDR3 protein is CASSYSGGAFETQYF. In DNA, the CDR3 is TGTGCCAGCAGTTATAGCGGGGGGGCCTTTGAGACCCAGTACTTC.